This TCR beta chain was sequenced during a study of T cells in narcolepsy. Study findings and constraints: Blood of same and different patients, but not healthy controls, reportedly held recurring autoreactive clonotypes.

The data were produced by immunoSEQ multiplex PCR, yet TCRdb's version contains in-frame clones alone and is incomplete. Seen here are about 40,000 clones, about nine tenths observed once, and the top ten hold roughly 1.2%. Only a few counts were recorded for this clone. Its antigen is not identified. The CDR3 spans 18 residues. Germline CDR1 SEHNR, CDR2 FQNEAQ (reference sequence). The J segment lost 2 bases and the V segment lost 4 bases, leaving 14 bases of the junction unmatched. The sequenced sample was CD45RA- memory CD4+ T cells from PBMCs. This receptor was identified in a human donor with narcolepsy. This chain connects TRBV7-9 to TRBJ2-5; TRBD1 matches 9 bases. The CDR3 here is CASSSGQGRSPGQETQYF. CDR3 DNA sequence: TGTGCCAGCAGCTCCGGACAGGGGAGGTCGCCAGGTCAAGAGACCCAGTACTTC.